Below are 27 T cell receptor beta chains sequenced from a single sample in a study of beta chain features in type 1 diabetes. The sequenced template was cDNA made from the entire isolated RNA. Data came from immunoSEQ multiplex PCR; TCRdb stores just in-frame clones and leaves some out. The sample holds some 270,000 clones; around 7.8% are singletons and the top ten take approximately 0.99%. Sequencing was done on a sample of central memory CD4+ T cells from blood. The receptors originated from a young woman in good health.

A note on this clone: A single base separates this from a much larger clone, so it may be a read error. The chain recombines TRBV15 with TRBJ2-1; 7 bases map to TRBD1. CDR1 is LNHNV and CDR2 is YYDKDF in the germline V gene (reference sequence). The CDR3 loop spans 16 amino acids. After removal of 0 bases from V and 5 bases from J, the junction contained 7 bases not matched to a gene. DNA for the CDR3: TGTGCCACCAGCAGAGATCCCAGGGGGTGGAACAATGAGCAGTTCTTC. It is translated as CATSRDPRGWNNEQFF.

J is TRBJ2-7 and V is TRBV20-1; no clear D gene. Trimming cost V 4 bases and J 4 bases, with 8 bases left between them. In germline, CDR1 is DFQATT, CDR2 SNEGSKA (reference sequence). This CDR3 contains 11 residues. CDR3 coding DNA: TGCAGTGCTAATAACGGGTACGAGCAGTACGTC. Encoded protein: CSANNGYEQYV.

This clone was detected ten times or more. The rearrangement joins TRBV7-6 to TRBJ1-4; no reliable D call. V shed 5 bases and J shed 0 bases, with 13 bases lying between them. CDR3 size: 16 residues. Germline-derived CDR1 and CDR2 are SGHVS and FNYEAQ. CDR3 region: CASSRRAFATNEKLFF. CDR3 DNA sequence: TGTGCCAGCAGCCGGAGGGCGTTCGCAACTAATGAAAAACTGTTTTTT.

In this sample, this clone turned up a few times. The J gene is TRBJ2-5, the V gene TRBV7-9; maybe TRBD2 (6 bases). Germline values: CDR1 SEHNR, CDR2 FQNEAQ (reference sequence). The CDR3 loop spans 15 amino acids. V lost 5 bases and J lost 4, with 17 bases in between. The CDR3 reads CASSVGVGGRETQYF. In DNA, the CDR3 is TGTGCCAGCAGCGTAGGTGTAGGAGGGAGAGAGACCCAGTACTTC.

The V gene is TRBV4-1, the J gene TRBJ1-5; D is uncertain. Looked up from germline, CDR1 is MGHRA and CDR2 is YSYEKL. The CDR3 consists of 13 residues. V was pared by 0 bases and J by 7 bases, with 7 bases between. CDR3 loop: CASSQDDEQPQHF. The CDR3 nucleotides read TGCGCCAGCAGCCAAGATGATGAGCAGCCCCAGCATTTT.

There are many counts of this clone. The genes are TRBV7-8 and TRBJ2-3; 11 nucleotides agree with TRBD2. With V trimmed by 4 bases and J by 1 base, 10 bases remained unmatched. Per the germline V gene, CDR1 is SGHVS and CDR2 is FQNEAQ. The CDR3 extends over 18 amino acids. CDR3 sequence (DNA): TGTGCCAGCAGCTCTCGACCCCCGGGACTAGCGGGCACAGATACGCAGTATTTT. Translated: CASSSRPPGLAGTDTQYF.

This clone was seen a handful of times. This chain joins TRBV29-1 and TRBJ2-2; 7 bases line up with TRBD1. Germline trimming cut 4 bases from V and 7 bases from J; bases unmatched to any gene: 3. Germline V CDR1 and CDR2: SQVTM, ANQGSEA. The CDR3 is 12 residues long. CDR3 in DNA: TGCAGCGTTGCCCAGGGGGACGGGGAGCTGTTTTTT. Amino acids: CSVAQGDGELFF.

As concerns this clone: Other DNA sequences from this sample encode an identical CDR3 as well. The J gene is TRBJ1-2, the V gene TRBV25-1, with TRBD1 identical over 11 bases. V lost 7 bases and J lost 4; bases outside the gene matches: 11. Germline assignment: CDR1 MGHDK and CDR2 SYGVNS. The CDR3 has 16 residues. The CDR3 loop is CASIGTGGKGSYGYTF. The CDR3 region has the DNA TGTGCCAGCATCGGGACAGGGGGGAAAGGGAGCTATGGCTACACCTTC.

The V gene is TRBV15, the J gene TRBJ1-5; TRBD1 agrees at 10 bases. CDR3 length: 16 amino acids. The ends lost 3 bases at V and 4 bases at J; junction bases unmatched: 6. Germline CDR1 is LNHNV and CDR2 is YYDKDF (reference sequence). CDR3 sequence: CATSSWDRGVNQPQHF. The CDR3, as DNA: TGTGCCACCAGCAGTTGGGACAGGGGCGTTAATCAGCCCCAGCATTTT.

The chain combines TRBV5-1 with TRBJ2-5, with 11 positions matching TRBD2. J gave up 5 bases and V 2 bases, and 5 bases lay outside the gene matches. The CDR3 loop spans 15 amino acids. Germline CDR1 reads SGHRS; CDR2 reads YFSETQ. CDR3 amino acids: CASSFGTSGGETQYF. The CDR3 coding sequence is TGCGCCAGCAGCTTTGGGACTAGCGGCGGCGAGACCCAGTACTTC.

The rearrangement links TRBV5-1 to TRBJ2-5; perhaps TRBD1 as D (5 bases). Germline assignment: CDR1 SGHRS and CDR2 YFSETQ. V lost 0 bases and J 5 bases, leaving 14 bases between the germline ends. The CDR3 spans 15 residues. The CDR3 is CASSLAPGAGETQYF. The CDR3 coding sequence is TGCGCCAGCAGCTTGGCCCCTGGGGCCGGGGAGACCCAGTACTTC.

This clone was seen more than once but under ten times. The gene calls are TRBV5-6 and TRBJ2-1; no firm D call. This CDR3 region has 15 residues. CDR1 is SGHDT, CDR2 YYEEEE, per germline. V shed 1 base and J shed 0 bases, with 8 bases lying between them. The CDR3 nucleotides are TGTGCCAGCAGCTTGCCATGGAGCTCCTACAATGAGCAGTTCTTC. Protein product: CASSLPWSSYNEQFF.

The V call is TRBV4-2, the J call TRBJ2-1, with D possibly being TRBD1 or TRBD2 (5 bases each). Trimming left V 4 bases short and J 7 bases short, with 20 bases between. Germline values: CDR1 LGHNA, CDR2 YNFKEQ. The CDR3 length is 16 residues. The CDR3 spells CASSLTGTRLGNEQFF. CDR3 DNA sequence: TGTGCCAGCAGCCTTACAGGCACTAGACTTGGTAATGAGCAGTTCTTC.

This clone was counted only a few times. Here the CDR3 reads CASSQVGQETQYF. The CDR3 nucleotides read TGTGCCAGCAGCCAGGTGGGCCAAGAGACCCAGTACTTC. The chain carries TRBV4-2 and TRBJ2-5; D remains unclear. In germline, CDR1 is LGHNA, CDR2 YNFKEQ. V was cut by 3 bases and J by 1 base, with 6 bases left in between. The CDR3 runs to 13 residues.

V is TRBV10-2 and J is TRBJ2-6, with D perhaps TRBD2 (5 bases). Germline CDR1 is WSHSY and CDR2 is SAAADI. V was trimmed by 3 bases and J by 0 bases, leaving 6 bases between them. The CDR3 is 15 residues long. The CDR3 here is CASSERGSGANVLTF. The CDR3 region has the DNA TGCGCCAGCAGTGAACGGGGCTCTGGGGCCAACGTCCTGACTTTC.

The V call is TRBV6-4, the J call TRBJ2-3, with 9 nucleotides matching TRBD2. Trimming removed 7 bases from V and 2 bases from J; junction bases left unmatched: 4. The CDR3 length is 14 residues. Per the germline V gene, CDR1 is MRHNA and CDR2 is SNTAGT. The chain's CDR3 is CASKRGAFTDTQYF. CDR3 nucleotides: TGTGCCAGCAAGCGGGGGGCATTCACAGATACGCAGTATTTT.

This clone was recorded many times. This chain links TRBV27 with TRBJ1-2, with D hard to call. Germline lookup yields CDR1 MNHEY and CDR2 SMNVEV (reference sequence). The CDR3 spans 15 residues. The V end was cut by 5 bases, the J end by 4 bases, with 17 bases between. The CDR3 DNA reads TGTGCCAGCAGTCCTACGACACTCTCAATCTATGGCTACACCTTC. Amino acid sequence: CASSPTTLSIYGYTF.

A word on this clone: The same CDR3 also results from other DNA sequences found in this sample. V is TRBV30 and J is TRBJ2-5; 7 bases match TRBD2. The CDR3 extends over 13 amino acids. CDR1 GTSNPN and CDR2 SVGIG come from the germline V gene (reference sequence). The trim removed 0 bases at V and 7 bases at J, leaving 5 bases unmatched. The chain's CDR3 is CAWSVQGRGTQYF. DNA for the CDR3: TGTGCCTGGAGTGTACAAGGGAGGGGGACCCAGTACTTC.

This clone was seen ten or more times. The chain recombines TRBV7-9 with TRBJ2-1; tentative D call: TRBD2 (6 bases). V was clipped by 8 bases and J by 8 bases, with 25 bases between them. The CDR3 loop spans 16 amino acids. From germline, CDR1 is SEHNR and CDR2 FQNEAQ (reference sequence). The CDR3 loop reads CASPPNRAGITYEQFF. In DNA, the CDR3 is TGTGCCAGCCCCCCGAATCGCGCGGGAATAACCTATGAGCAGTTCTTC.

This clone was detected a few times. The CDR3 here is CASSLTALRDLRNEQFF. The CDR3 region has the DNA TGTGCCAGCAGTTTAACCGCCCTCAGGGACCTACGTAATGAGCAGTTCTTC. The V call is TRBV27, the J call TRBJ2-1; either TRBD1 or TRBD2 may fit D (5 bases each). Trimming left V 2 bases short and J 7 bases short, with 21 bases between. The CDR3 extends over 17 amino acids. CDR1 and CDR2 (germline): MNHEY, SMNVEV (reference sequence).

This clone was found a few times. The rearrangement joins TRBV7-9 to TRBJ2-1; the match to TRBD2 covers 8 bases. The CDR3 totals 16 residues. CDR1 is SEHNR, CDR2 FQNEAQ, per germline (reference sequence). J was trimmed by 0 bases and V by 5 bases; bases with no gene match: 6. CDR3 bases: TGTGCCAGCAGCCCCCCCGGGGGGGGCTCCTACAATGAGCAGTTCTTC. Translating gives CASSPPGGGSYNEQFF.

The chain links TRBV7-7 to TRBJ2-5, with D possibly being TRBD1 (5 bases). V was cut by 0 bases and J by 5 bases, with 13 bases left in between. The CDR3 runs to 15 residues. Germline CDR1 and CDR2: SSHAT and FNYEAQ (reference sequence). The CDR3 reads CASSLALGLTETQYF. The CDR3, as DNA: TGTGCCAGCAGCTTAGCGCTGGGGCTAACCGAGACCCAGTACTTC. Variable domain in full (rest from reference TRBV7-7 and TRBJ2-5): GAGVSQSPRYKVTKRGQDVTLRCDPISSHATLYWYQQALGQGPEFLTYFNYEAQPDKSGLPSDRFSAERPEGSISTLTIQRTEQRDSAMYRCASSLALGLTETQYFGPGTRLLVL.

This clone was seen a few times. This chain uses TRBV30 with TRBJ2-3, with D uncertain. Germline loops: CDR1 GTSNPN, CDR2 SVGIG (reference sequence). The CDR3 sequence is 15 residues long. V was trimmed by 4 bases and J by 1 base, leaving 15 bases between them. In DNA form, the CDR3 reads TGTGCCTGGACGGGTTGGGGAACCGGCACAGATACGCAGTATTTT. Protein product: CAWTGWGTGTDTQYF.

This clone was detected a few times. The rearrangement links TRBV4-1 to TRBJ2-5; either TRBD1 or TRBD2 may fit D (5 bases each). With 5 bases removed from V and 2 bases from J, the gap between germline ends came to 15 bases. This CDR3 has 15 amino acids. The V gene's germline CDR1 is MGHRA and CDR2 YSYEKL. The CDR3 DNA follows: TGCGCCAGCAGCAAAAAACCGGGGCAGCAAGAGACCCAGTACTTC. This encodes CASSKKPGQQETQYF.

V gene TRBV5-1 combines with J gene TRBJ2-5; TRBD2 agrees at 7 bases. This CDR3 spans 13 amino acids. Germline V gene lookup returns CDR1 SGHRS and CDR2 YFSETQ. The junction had 8 bases not matched to a gene; V was cut back by 7 bases and J by 5 bases. CDR3 region: CASGREPRETQYF. CDR3 bases: TGCGCCAGCGGGAGGGAACCACGGGAGACCCAGTACTTC.

The CDR3 loop is CASSLGPMDTQYF. For the CDR3, the DNA is TGTGCCAGCAGCTTAGGACCGATGGATACGCAGTATTTT. The chain carries TRBV11-3 and TRBJ2-3; no definite D call. V was cut by 1 base and J by 6 bases, with 8 bases left in between. CDR3 size: 13 residues. Germline lookup yields CDR1 SGHNT and CDR2 YENEEA.

This clone came up a few times. Other DNA sequences of this sample code for an identical CDR3. This sequence joins TRBV7-9 and TRBJ1-2, with unresolved D. Trimming left V 1 base short and J 6 bases short, with 6 bases between. Germline loops: CDR1 SEHNR, CDR2 FQNEAQ (reference sequence). This CDR3 has 12 residues. The CDR3 DNA reads as TGTGCCAGCAGCTTAGTAGGCGATGGCTACACCTTC. Its protein product is CASSLVGDGYTF.